The 21 T cell receptor beta chains in this list originate from one sample, sequenced in a study of blood T cells in healthy people across ages. The authors ran a second PCR of roughly 7 to 11 cycles using a sample-barcoded 5' primer and a J-beta primer mix. TCRdb redid the calling of the 5' RACE reads with MiXCR, one entry per CDR3 protein. The sample records some 1.8 million distinct CDR3 sequences, 39% being singletons. Sequencing was performed on blood. The origin of the receptors is a human donor in good health.

This chain joins TRBV14 and TRBJ1-6; no clear D gene. V dropped 1 base and J dropped 6 bases, with 13 bases sitting between them. CDR3 length: 16 residues. The germline CDR1 and CDR2 sequences are SGHDN and FVKESK. The CDR3 is CASSQALGMSNSPLHF. The CDR3 bases are TGTGCCAGCAGCCAAGCCCTCGGGATGTCTAATTCACCCCTCCACTTT. Full variable domain (rest looked up from reference TRBV14 and TRBJ1-6): EAGVTQFPSHSVIEKGQTVTLRCDPISGHDNLYWYRRVMGKEIKFLLHFVKESKQDESGMPNNRFLAERTGGTYSTLKVQPAELEDSGVYFCASSQALGMSNSPLHFGNGTRLTVT.

Here the CDR3 DNA reads TGCGCCAGCAGCTTTGAAAGACCTTTGGGGTCGCGGGAGACCCAGTACTTC. It codes for CASSFERPLGSRETQYF. This sequence joins TRBV5-1 and TRBJ2-5; D is ambiguous. CDR3 length equals 17 residues. Germline V gene lookup returns CDR1 SGHRS and CDR2 YFSETQ. Trimming took 2 bases from V and 5 from J, leaving 22 bases between them.

The rearrangement joins TRBV12-3 or TRBV12-4 to TRBJ1-1, with 8 bases fitting TRBD1. The J segment lost 11 bases and the V segment lost 5 bases, leaving 10 bases of the junction unmatched. The CDR3 is made up of 13 amino acids. CDR3 in amino acids: CASSAGTGRQAFF. The CDR3, as DNA: TGTGCCAGCAGTGCTGGGACAGGCCGGCAGGCTTTCTTT.

CDR3 residues: CASSFTPDGNYGYTF. In DNA, the CDR3 is TGTGCCAGCAGCTTCACCCCCGACGGGAACTATGGCTACACCTTC. V and J are TRBV7-9 and TRBJ1-2, with D unclear. The CDR3 is 15 amino acids. V was cut by 3 bases and J by 2 bases, with 13 bases left in between. Germline V gives CDR1 SEHNR, CDR2 FQNEAQ (reference sequence).

V is TRBV7-2 and J is TRBJ2-7, with 9 bases matching TRBD2. V lost 4 bases, J lost 0 bases, and 7 bases stayed unmatched. CDR1 is SGHTA and CDR2 is FQGNSA in the germline V gene. This CDR3 comprises 16 residues. CDR3 bases: TGTGCCAGCAGCTCCTTAGCGGGGGATAGCTCCTACGAGCAGTACTTC. Protein product: CASSSLAGDSSYEQYF. The complete variable domain, with remaining parts taken from reference TRBV7-2 and TRBJ2-7, reads GAGVSQSPSNKVTEKGKDVELRCDPISGHTALYWYRQSLGQGLEFLIYFQGNSAPDKSGLPSDRFSAERTGGSVSTLTIQRTQQEDSAVYLCASSSLAGDSSYEQYFGPGTRLTVT.

The chain carries TRBV7-3 and TRBJ2-1; D is unresolved. The CDR3 is 15 amino acids. Germline V CDR1 and CDR2: SGHTA, FQGTGA. V lost 2 bases to trimming and J lost 2 bases, with 10 bases between them. The CDR3: CASSLRYSPYNEQFF. DNA of the CDR3: TGTGCCAGCAGCTTACGGTATTCCCCCTACAATGAGCAGTTCTTC.

This clonotype has just a few counts. The chain has TRBV4-2 and TRBJ2-4; tentative D call: TRBD1 (5 bases). The better agreement between TRBJ2-7 and the DNA end casts doubt on the J call. CDR3 size: 15 residues. From germline, CDR1 is LGHNA and CDR2 YNFKEQ. The chain's CDR3 is CASSQEWGSTYEQYF. The CDR3 nucleotides are TGTGCCAGCAGCCAAGAATGGGGCAGTACTTACGAGCAGTACTTC.

Only a few counts were recorded for this clonotype. For the CDR3, the DNA is TGTGCCAGCAGATATAGGGGCAGGACGTCGGAGACCCAGTACTTC. Residues: CASRYRGRTSETQYF. The chain uses TRBV6-6 and TRBJ2-5; tentatively, D is TRBD1 (5 bases). The V end was cut by 6 bases, the J end by 5 bases, with 19 bases between. Germline CDR1 MNHNY, CDR2 SVGAGI (reference sequence). The CDR3 extends over 15 amino acids.

V is TRBV6-2 or TRBV6-3 and J is TRBJ2-4; 9 nucleotides match TRBD1. The J call may be in error: the DNA end matches TRBJ2-7 better. This CDR3 comprises 16 residues. CDR1 and CDR2 from the germline V gene are MNHEY and SVGEGT. Here the CDR3 DNA reads TGTGCCAGCAGCCCCCCTTCGGACAGGGGTGGTTACGAGCAGTACTTC. Residues: CASSPPSDRGGYEQYF.

This clonotype was detected once. CDR3 nucleotides: TGCGCCAGCAGTGAGTCTGTAGGGGACTATGGCTACACCTTC. Protein sequence: CASSESVGDYGYTF. The gene calls are TRBV10-2 and TRBJ1-2; the D gene is possibly TRBD1 (5 bases). The V end was cut by 0 bases, the J end by 3 bases, with 8 bases between. The CDR3 contains 14 residues. Per germline, CDR1 WSHSY and CDR2 SAAADI.

This clonotype occurred once. At one boundary the junction diverges from the germline segment, which might be a read error. For the CDR3, the DNA is TGCGCCGGCAGCTTGGTAGGACAGGGCCTCAATGAGCAGTTCTTC. Its protein is CAGSLVGQGLNEQFF. The gene calls are TRBV5-1 and TRBJ2-1, with 8 nucleotides matching TRBD1. Germline CDR1 is SGHRS and CDR2 is YFSETQ. This CDR3 contains 15 residues. Based on the CDR3 plus reference TRBV5-1 and TRBJ2-1, the full variable domain is KAGVTQTPRYLIKTRGQQVTLSCSPISGHRSVSWYQQTPGQGLQFLFEYFSETQRNKGNFPGRFSGRQFSNSRSEMNVSTLELGDSALYLCAGSLVGQGLNEQFFGPGTRLTVL.

This clonotype was observed a handful of times. The chain combines TRBV3-1 with TRBJ1-2; no clear D. The length of the CDR3 is 12 residues. The germline V gene has CDR1 LGHDT and CDR2 YNNKEL (reference sequence). The germline V and J ends were trimmed by 1 base and 6 bases, with 6 bases remaining between them. CDR3 residues: CASSQVRNGYTF. Here the CDR3 DNA reads TGTGCCAGCAGCCAAGTGAGGAATGGCTACACCTTC.

V usage is TRBV12-3 or TRBV12-4 and J usage is TRBJ1-2, with D perhaps matching TRBD1 (6 bases). The CDR3 sequence is 15 residues long. Trimming cost V 3 bases and J 4 bases, with 15 bases left between them. This CDR3 reads CASSFGPGGGYGYTF. The CDR3 coding sequence is TGTGCCAGCAGTTTTGGTCCGGGAGGGGGCTATGGCTACACCTTC.

This clonotype has more than one count but fewer than ten. The chain links TRBV5-1 to TRBJ1-4; possible D gene TRBD1, 5 bases. V was pared by 4 bases and J by 8 bases, with 15 bases between. The germline V gene has CDR1 SGHRS and CDR2 YFSETQ. CDR3 length equals 14 residues. The CDR3 protein is CASSHRGAGEKLFF. As DNA, the CDR3 is TGCGCCAGCAGCCATCGTGGGGCTGGGGAAAAACTGTTTTTT.

There are a few counts of this clonotype. The rearrangement uses TRBV3-1 and TRBJ2-3; tentatively, D is TRBD2 (6 bases). The CDR3 sequence is 14 residues long. Germline V gives CDR1 LGHDT, CDR2 YNNKEL (reference sequence). Trimming left V 4 bases short and J 6 bases short, with 14 bases between. The CDR3 coding sequence is TGTGCCAGCAGCCGGGGACTCGAACACGATACGCAGTATTTT. It yields the protein CASSRGLEHDTQYF.

The V gene is TRBV15, the J gene TRBJ1-4; D unresolved. This CDR3 region has 14 residues. V gave up 1 base and J gave up 6 bases, with 9 bases separating them. Germline V gene data show CDR1 as LNHNV and CDR2 as YYDKDF (reference sequence). CDR3 sequence reads: CATSRAGGDEKLFF. CDR3 in DNA: TGTGCCACCAGCAGAGCCGGAGGAGATGAAAAACTGTTTTTT.

This clonotype was found many times. This chain uses TRBV28 with TRBJ1-1, with D perhaps matching TRBD1 (6 bases). The CDR3 is 14 amino acids. The germline gives CDR1 MDHEN, CDR2 SYDVKM. Trimming removed 2 bases at V and 4 bases at J, with 11 bases between. As DNA, the CDR3 is TGTGCCAGCAGTTTAGAGCAGGGGACCACTGAAGCTTTCTTT. Protein sequence: CASSLEQGTTEAFF.

The chain carries TRBV7-3 and TRBJ2-1; 8 nucleotides match TRBD2. Germline loops: CDR1 SGHTA, CDR2 FQGTGA. The CDR3 covers 17 residues. The V and J ends lost 0 bases and 7 bases, in that order; junction bases with no gene match: 11. This CDR3 reads CASSLTVGRGEFNEQFF. The CDR3 coding sequence is TGTGCCAGCAGCTTAACGGTCGGGCGGGGGGAGTTTAATGAGCAGTTCTTC.

This clonotype is a singleton in its sample. This chain joins TRBV4-1 and TRBJ2-5, with 7 nucleotides matching TRBD2. Germline-derived CDR1 and CDR2 are MGHRA and YSYEKL. The CDR3 contains 15 residues. V lost 0 bases and J lost 4; bases outside the gene matches: 5. CDR3 protein: CASSQDRRELETQYF. The CDR3 region has the DNA TGCGCCAGCAGCCAAGATCGGCGGGAGCTAGAGACCCAGTACTTC.

The chain employs TRBV7-2 and TRBJ2-2; D perhaps matches TRBD2 (6 bases). The CDR3 extends over 15 amino acids. Trimming stripped 3 bases from V and 4 bases from J, with 12 bases between. In germline, CDR1 is SGHTA, CDR2 FQGNSA. CDR3 coding DNA: TGTGCCAGCAGCTTCAGACTAGAATCCACCGGGGAGCTGTTTTTT. Its protein product is CASSFRLESTGELFF. Using reference TRBV7-2 and TRBJ2-2 for the parts outside the CDR3, the full variable domain is GAGVSQSPSNKVTEKGKDVELRCDPISGHTALYWYRQSLGQGLEFLIYFQGNSAPDKSGLPSDRFSAERTGGSVSTLTIQRTQQEDSAVYLCASSFRLESTGELFFGEGSRLTVL.

With respect to this clonotype: At one end, the junction sequence differs from germline, possibly due to a read error. V is TRBV7-7 and J is TRBJ2-5; D not certain. Germline V lookup: CDR1 SSHAT, CDR2 FNYEAQ (reference sequence). This CDR3 region has 15 residues. The CDR3 coding sequence is TGTGCTAGCAGCTCTCAGACTGAGCCTCAAGAGACCCAGTACTTC. As protein: CASSSQTEPQETQYF.